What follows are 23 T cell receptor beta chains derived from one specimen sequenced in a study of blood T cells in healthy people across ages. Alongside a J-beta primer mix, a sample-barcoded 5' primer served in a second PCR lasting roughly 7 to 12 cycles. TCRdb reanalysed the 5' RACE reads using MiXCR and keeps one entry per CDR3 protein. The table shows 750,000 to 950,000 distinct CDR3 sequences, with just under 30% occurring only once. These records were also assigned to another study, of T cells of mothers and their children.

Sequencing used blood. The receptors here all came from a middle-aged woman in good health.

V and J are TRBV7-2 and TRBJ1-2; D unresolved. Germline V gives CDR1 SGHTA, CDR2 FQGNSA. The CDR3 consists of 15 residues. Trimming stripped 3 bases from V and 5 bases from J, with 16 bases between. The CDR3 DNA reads TGTGCCAGCAGCTTCGTGGGTCAGCCCTTTTATGGCTACACCTTC. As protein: CASSFVGQPFYGYTF.

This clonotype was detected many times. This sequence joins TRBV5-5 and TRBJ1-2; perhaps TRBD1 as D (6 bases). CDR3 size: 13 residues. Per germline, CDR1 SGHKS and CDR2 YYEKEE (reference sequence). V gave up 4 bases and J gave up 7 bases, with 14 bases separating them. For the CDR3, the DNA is TGTGCCAGCAGCCCCGGGACAATTGCTGGCTACACCTTC. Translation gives CASSPGTIAGYTF.

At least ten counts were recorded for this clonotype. The CDR3 DNA is TGCAGCGTTCCCGGATTGACAGCGGGGGAGACCCAGTACTTC. Translation gives CSVPGLTAGETQYF. This chain joins TRBV29-1 and TRBJ2-5; TRBD2 matches at 7 bases. Trimming at V came to 5 bases and at J to 5 bases, leaving 11 bases not matched to a gene. The CDR3 runs to 14 residues. CDR1 is SQVTM, CDR2 ANQGSEA, per germline. The entire variable domain, with the rest obtained from reference TRBV29-1 and TRBJ2-5, is as follows: SAVISQKPSRDICQRGTSLTIQCQVDSQVTMMFWYRQQPGQSLTLIATANQGSEATYESGFVIDKFPISRPNLTFSTLTVSNMSPEDSSIYLCSVPGLTAGETQYFGPGTRLLVL.

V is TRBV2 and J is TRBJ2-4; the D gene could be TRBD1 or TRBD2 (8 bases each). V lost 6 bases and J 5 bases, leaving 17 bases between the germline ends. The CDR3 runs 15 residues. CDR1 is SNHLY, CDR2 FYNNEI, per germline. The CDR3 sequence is CASSGRGTGENIQYF. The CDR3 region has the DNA TGTGCCAGCAGCGGGAGGGGGACAGGTGAAAACATTCAGTACTTC.

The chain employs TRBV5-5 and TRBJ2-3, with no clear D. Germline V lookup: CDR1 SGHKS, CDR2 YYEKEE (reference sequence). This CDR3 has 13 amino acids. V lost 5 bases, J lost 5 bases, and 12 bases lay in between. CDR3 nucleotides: TGTGCCAGCAGTCACCGACAAGGAGATACGCAGTATTTT. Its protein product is CASSHRQGDTQYF.

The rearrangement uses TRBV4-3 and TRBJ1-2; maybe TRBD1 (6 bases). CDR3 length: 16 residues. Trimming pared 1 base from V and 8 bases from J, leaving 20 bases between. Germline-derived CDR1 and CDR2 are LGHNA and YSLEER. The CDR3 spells CASSQGRGTTGFGYTF. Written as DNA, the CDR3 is TGCGCCAGCAGCCAAGGCCGCGGTACCACAGGGTTCGGCTACACCTTC.

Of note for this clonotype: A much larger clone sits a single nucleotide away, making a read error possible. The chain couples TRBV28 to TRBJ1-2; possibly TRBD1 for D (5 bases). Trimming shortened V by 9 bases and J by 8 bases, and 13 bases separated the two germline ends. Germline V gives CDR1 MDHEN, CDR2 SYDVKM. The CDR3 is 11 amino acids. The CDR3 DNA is TGTGCCAGTTTTAGGGGCACAGGCTACACCTTC. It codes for CASFRGTGYTF.

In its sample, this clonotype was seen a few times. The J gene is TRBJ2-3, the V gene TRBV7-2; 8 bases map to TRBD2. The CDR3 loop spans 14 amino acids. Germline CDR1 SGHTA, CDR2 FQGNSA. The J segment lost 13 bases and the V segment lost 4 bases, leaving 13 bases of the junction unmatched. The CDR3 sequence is CASSSQNLAGREYF. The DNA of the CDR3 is TGTGCCAGCAGCTCTCAAAACCTAGCGGGCCGGGAGTATTTT.

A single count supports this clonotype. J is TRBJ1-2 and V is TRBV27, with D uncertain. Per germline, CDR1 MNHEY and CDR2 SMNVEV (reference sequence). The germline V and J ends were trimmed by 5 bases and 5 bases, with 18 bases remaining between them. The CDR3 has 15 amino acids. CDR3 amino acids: CASSLISDALYGYTF. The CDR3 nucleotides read TGTGCCAGCAGTCTCATCTCTGATGCGCTATATGGCTACACCTTC.

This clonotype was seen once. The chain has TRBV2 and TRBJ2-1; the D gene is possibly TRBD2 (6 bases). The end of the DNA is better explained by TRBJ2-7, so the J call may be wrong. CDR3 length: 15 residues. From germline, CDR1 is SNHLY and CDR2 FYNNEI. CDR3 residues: CASKPGDLSYNEQYF. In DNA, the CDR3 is TGTGCCAGCAAGCCGGGGGACCTCTCCTACAATGAGCAGTACTTC.

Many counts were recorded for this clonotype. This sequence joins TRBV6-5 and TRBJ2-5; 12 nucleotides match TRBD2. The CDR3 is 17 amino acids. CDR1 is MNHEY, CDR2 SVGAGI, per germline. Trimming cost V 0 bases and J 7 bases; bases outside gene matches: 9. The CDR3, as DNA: TGTGCCAGCAGTTACTCGAGGCGGACTAGCGGGGTCTCGACCCAGTACTTC. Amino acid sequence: CASSYSRRTSGVSTQYF.

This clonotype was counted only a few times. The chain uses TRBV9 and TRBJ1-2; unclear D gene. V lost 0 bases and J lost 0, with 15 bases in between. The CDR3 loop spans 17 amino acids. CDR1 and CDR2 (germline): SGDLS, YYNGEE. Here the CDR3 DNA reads TGTGCCAGCAGCGTAGCTGTGTTGGCAGCTACTAACTATGGCTACACCTTC. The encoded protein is CASSVAVLAATNYGYTF.

The chain's CDR3 is CASSTGADTGELFF. DNA for the CDR3: TGTGCCAGCAGTACAGGGGCGGATACCGGGGAGCTGTTTTTT. The J gene is TRBJ2-2, the V gene TRBV27, with TRBD1 matching 7 bases. The CDR3 sequence is 14 residues long. The V segment lost 5 bases and the J segment 5 bases; nucleotides outside the gene matches: 5. Germline V gives CDR1 MNHEY, CDR2 SMNVEV (reference sequence).

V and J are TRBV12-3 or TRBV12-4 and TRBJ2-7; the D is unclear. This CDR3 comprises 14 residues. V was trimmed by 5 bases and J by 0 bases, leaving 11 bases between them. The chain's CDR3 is CASSAVDGSYEQYF. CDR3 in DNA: TGTGCCAGCAGTGCGGTGGACGGCTCCTACGAGCAGTACTTC.

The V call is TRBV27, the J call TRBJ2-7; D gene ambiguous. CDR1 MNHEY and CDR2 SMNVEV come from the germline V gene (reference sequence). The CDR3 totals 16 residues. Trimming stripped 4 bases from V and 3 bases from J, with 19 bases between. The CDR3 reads CASSYQGTPGYYEQYF. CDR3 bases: TGTGCCAGCAGTTACCAAGGAACCCCCGGGTACTACGAGCAGTACTTC.

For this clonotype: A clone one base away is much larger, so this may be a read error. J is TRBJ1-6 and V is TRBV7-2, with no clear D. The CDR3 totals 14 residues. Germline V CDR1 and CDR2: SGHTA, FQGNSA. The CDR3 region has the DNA TGTGCCAGCAGCTTAGAATCGTGGAATTCACCCCCCCACTTT. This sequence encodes CASSLESWNSPPHF.

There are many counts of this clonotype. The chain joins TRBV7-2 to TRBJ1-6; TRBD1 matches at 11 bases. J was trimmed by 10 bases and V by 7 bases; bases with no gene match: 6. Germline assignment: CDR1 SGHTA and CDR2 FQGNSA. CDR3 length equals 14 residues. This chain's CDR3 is CASNQGTGGSPLHF. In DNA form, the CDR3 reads TGTGCCAGCAACCAAGGGACAGGGGGGTCACCCCTCCACTTT.

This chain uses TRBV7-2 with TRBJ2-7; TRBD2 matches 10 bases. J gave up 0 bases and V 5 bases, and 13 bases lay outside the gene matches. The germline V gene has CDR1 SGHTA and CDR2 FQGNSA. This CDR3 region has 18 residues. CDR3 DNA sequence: TGTGCCAGCAGCCTGGGGGCAAGCGGGGGGGCTTACTCCTACGAGCAGTACTTC. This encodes CASSLGASGGAYSYEQYF.

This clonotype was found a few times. CDR3 DNA sequence: TGTGCCAGCAGGCCGTCATACAGGGACTTTTATGGCTACACCTTC. Translation: CASRPSYRDFYGYTF. The chain has TRBV28 and TRBJ1-2; D may be TRBD1 (6 bases). Germline V gives CDR1 MDHEN, CDR2 SYDVKM. The length of the CDR3 is 15 residues. V shed 6 bases and J shed 5 bases, with 19 bases lying between them.

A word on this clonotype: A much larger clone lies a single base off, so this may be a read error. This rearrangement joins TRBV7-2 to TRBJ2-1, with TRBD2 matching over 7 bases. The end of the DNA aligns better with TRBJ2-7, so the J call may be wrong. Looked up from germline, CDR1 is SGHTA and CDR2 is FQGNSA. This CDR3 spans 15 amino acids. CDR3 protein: CASSPGLSRYNEQYF. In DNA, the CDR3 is TGTGCCAGCAGCCCGGGACTATCCCGCTACAATGAGCAGTACTTC.

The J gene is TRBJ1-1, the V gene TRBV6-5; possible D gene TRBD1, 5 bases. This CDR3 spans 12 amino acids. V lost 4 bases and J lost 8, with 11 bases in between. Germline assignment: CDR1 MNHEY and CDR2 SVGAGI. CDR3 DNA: TGTGCCAGCAGTTTGGGGGGGAGGGAAGCTTTCTTT. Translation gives CASSLGGREAFF.

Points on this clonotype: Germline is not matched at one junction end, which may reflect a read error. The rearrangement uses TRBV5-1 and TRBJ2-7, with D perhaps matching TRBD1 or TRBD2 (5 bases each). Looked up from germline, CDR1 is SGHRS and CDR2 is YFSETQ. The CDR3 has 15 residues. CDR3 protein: CASGLDPGPADEQYF. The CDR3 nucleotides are TGCGCCAGCGGCTTGGATCCGGGACCAGCCGATGAGCAGTACTTC.

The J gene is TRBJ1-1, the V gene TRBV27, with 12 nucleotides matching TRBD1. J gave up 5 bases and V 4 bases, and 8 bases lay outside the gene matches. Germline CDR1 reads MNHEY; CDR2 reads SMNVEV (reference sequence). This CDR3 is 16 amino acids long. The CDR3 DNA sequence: TGTGCCAGCAGTTGGGGACAGGGGGCATGGGTAACTGAAGCTTTCTTT. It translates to CASSWGQGAWVTEAFF.